The rows below give T cell receptor beta chains drawn from one sample of a study of PD-1 blockade in classical Hodgkin lymphoma. Profiled with immunoSEQ multiplex PCR; TCRdb holds only in-frame clones, not every one. This table has 41,000 or so clones, around 69% appearing once. Material: peripheral blood mononuclear cells (PBMCs), obtained before the fourth cycle of nivolumab. The receptors shown here come from a human donor with classical Hodgkin lymphoma. Both conserved end residues are part of each CDR3. The D gene is left open where the match is weak. Clone size is shown for a subset of rows, as once, few, many or a class of expanded clone.

NA,once,TRBJ1-5,TRBV2,TGTGCCAGCGGTAGGGGTCAGCCCCAGCATTTT,CASGRGQPQHF
NA,once,TRBJ1-5,TRBV19,TGTGCCAGTAGTACAGCTTACTATCAGCCCCAGCATTTT,CASSTAYYQPQHF
TRBD1,NA,TRBJ1-2,TRBV28,TGTGCCAGCAGTTTGGCAGGGGGCGTGGGGGGTGGCTACACCTTC,CASSLAGGVGGGYTF
NA,NA,TRBJ1-5,TRBV2,TGTGCCAGCAGCTTACCCTTCCAGCCCCAGCATTTT,CASSLPFQPQHF
NA,NA,TRBJ2-2,TRBV4-3,TGCGCCAGCAGCCCATCAACAGGTCTAGGGACCGGGGAGCTGTTTTTT,CASSPSTGLGTGELFF
TRBD1,few,TRBJ2-7,TRBV28,TGTGCCAGCAGTTTATCCTCAGGGGGCGGCTACGAGCAGTACTTC,CASSLSSGGGYEQYF
NA,NA,TRBJ2-2,TRBV5-4,TGTGCCAGCAGCCTGGAGGCAGGGGGGACCGGGGAGCTGTTTTTT,CASSLEAGGTGELFF
TRBD2,NA,TRBJ2-2,TRBV10-1,TGCGCCAGCGGACTAGCGGACACCGGGGAGCTGTTTTTT,CASGLADTGELFF
NA,few,TRBJ2-7,TRBV4-1,TGCGCCAGCTCGGACTCCAGGAGCTACGAGCAGTACTTC,CASSDSRSYEQYF
NA,NA,TRBJ2-3,TRBV4-2,TGTGCCAGCAGCCAAGATCCTTGGGGGCAAGATACGCAGTATTTT,CASSQDPWGQDTQYF
TRBD2,once,TRBJ2-7,TRBV6-1,TGTGCCAGCAGTGAACAACCCCCAAGGACTAGCGGGCCCTCCTACGAGCAGTACTTC,CASSEQPPRTSGPSYEQYF
NA,NA,TRBJ1-2,TRBV7-8,TGTGCCAGCAGCTCGACAGCGACGAGTGGCTACACCTTC,CASSSTATSGYTF
NA,NA,TRBJ2-7,TRBV12-1,TGTGCCAGCAGCTTTTGGGGGGCCTCCTACGAGCAGTACTTC,CASSFWGASYEQYF
TRBD1,once,TRBJ2-1,TRBV29-1,TGCAGCGTTTCACGACAGGGGGACAATGAGCAGTTCTTC,CSVSRQGDNEQFF
NA,NA,TRBJ2-7,TRBV27,TGTGCCAGCACCCCCACAGTGCTCTCCTACGAGCAGTACTTC,CASTPTVLSYEQYF
NA,NA,TRBJ2-5,TRBV6-1,TGTGCCAGCATATTGGCAGGGACAGAGACCCAGTACTTC,CASILAGTETQYF
TRBD2,NA,TRBJ2-2,TRBV4-3,TGCGCCAGCAGCCCTACTAGCGGTGCCCCCGGGGAGCTGTTTTTT,CASSPTSGAPGELFF
NA,few,TRBJ2-7,TRBV11-2,TGTGCCAGCGGGTTAGGGCAGCGTCTCTACGAGCAGTACTTC,CASGLGQRLYEQYF
NA,NA,TRBJ2-6,TRBV5-4,TGTGCCAGCAGCTTGGAGGACATTACTGGGGCCAACGTCCTGACTTTC,CASSLEDITGANVLTF
NA,NA,TRBJ1-5,TRBV10-3,TGTGCCGCAGAACGGGGGGAAGGACAGCCCCAGCATTTT,CAAERGEGQPQHF
NA,NA,TRBJ2-1,TRBV6-1,TGTGCCAGCAGCCAGGGGAGTGAGCAGTTCTTC,CASSQGSEQFF
TRBD1,NA,TRBJ1-2,TRBV30,TGTGCCTGGAGTGTACCGAGACAGGGAATTGTAGGCTACACCTTC,CAWSVPRQGIVGYTF
NA,once,TRBJ1-6,TRBV19,TGTGCCAGTAGTCCCGACAGGAGCCTTAATTCACCCCTCCACTTT,CASSPDRSLNSPLHF
TRBD1,NA,TRBJ2-7,TRBV4-3,TGCGCCAGCAGCCAAACAGGGGGCTACGAGCAGTACTTC,CASSQTGGYEQYF
TRBD1,NA,TRBJ1-1,TRBV12-5,TGTGCTAGTGGTTTGGCGGGACAGGGAGGCCCCGAAGCTTTCTTT,CASGLAGQGGPEAFF
TRBD2,NA,TRBJ2-7,TRBV6-5,TGTGCCAGCAGTCGACTAGCGGGGGACTACGAGCAGTACTTC,CASSRLAGDYEQYF
NA,NA,TRBJ2-2,TRBV4-3,TGCGCCAGCAGCCAAGAAGTGGCACCGAACACCGGGGAGCTGTTTTTT,CASSQEVAPNTGELFF
NA,few,TRBJ2-3,TRBV6-5,TGTGCCAGCAGTCCGGACGCGCAATACACAGATACGCAGTATTTT,CASSPDAQYTDTQYF
NA,few,TRBJ1-2,TRBV2,TGTGCCAGCATAGATGGGGGGGCGGACTATGGCTACACCTTC,CASIDGGADYGYTF
NA,few,TRBJ1-6,TRBV18,TGTGCCAGCTCACCCACAAACAGGGACCCGCGGGATAATTCACCCCTCCACTTT,CASSPTNRDPRDNSPLHF
NA,medium-sized,TRBJ2-7,TRBV7-8,TGTGCCAGCAGCTTAAGGGGCTACCACGAGCAGTACTTC,CASSLRGYHEQYF
TRBD2,few,TRBJ2-1,TRBV29-1,TGCAGCGTTGAAGAATGGACTAGCGCTGACAATGAGCAGTTCTTC,CSVEEWTSADNEQFF
NA,few,TRBJ1-6,TRBV12-5,TGTGCTAGTGGTTTGGTACTTGGGGACACTAATAATTCACCCCTCCACTTT,CASGLVLGDTNNSPLHF
NA,NA,TRBJ2-2,TRBV4-1,TGCGCCAGCAGCGGCGGGGATAACACCGGGGAGCTGTTTTTT,CASSGGDNTGELFF
NA,NA,TRBJ2-3,TRBV2,TGTGCCAGCAGTGGAAGTACAGTTGCGGGGACTAGCACAGATACGCAGTATTTT,CASSGSTVAGTSTDTQYF
NA,NA,TRBJ1-4,TRBV19,TGTGCCAGTAGTATATTGACAGGACCTTTTAATGAAAAACTGTTTTTT,CASSILTGPFNEKLFF
TRBD1,NA,TRBJ1-2,TRBV30,TGTGCCTGGAGTGGGACAGGGAACCAGTATGGCTACACCTTC,CAWSGTGNQYGYTF
NA,NA,TRBJ1-1,TRBV5-5,TGTGCCAGCAGGTCGTCCCACGCCGAGGGTCTAAACACTGAAGCTTTCTTT,CASRSSHAEGLNTEAFF
NA,NA,TRBJ1-2,TRBV11-2,TGTGCCAGCAGCTTAAGTCCAGGGGCTTATGGCTACACCTTC,CASSLSPGAYGYTF
TRBD1,few,TRBJ2-1,TRBV7-6,TGTGCCAGCAGCCCGGGACAGGGCTACAATGAGCAGTTCTTC,CASSPGQGYNEQFF
NA,NA,TRBJ1-4,TRBV28,TGTGCCACCCGAACGGGCGGGATTGAAAAACTGTTTTTT,CATRTGGIEKLFF
NA,NA,TRBJ2-7,TRBV10-3,TGTGCCATCAGTGAGTTGGGGTCCGAGCAGTACTTC,CAISELGSEQYF
NA,NA,TRBJ1-6,TRBV5-1,TGCGCCAGCAGCTTCAGTGGGACTAATTCACCCCTCCACTTT,CASSFSGTNSPLHF
TRBD1,NA,TRBJ1-2,TRBV18,TGTGCCGCTGCCAGGGACAGCGTCGAAGGGTATGGCTACACCTTC,CAAARDSVEGYGYTF
TRBD1,few,TRBJ1-2,TRBV15,TGTGCCACCAGCCGGGACAGGGTTAACTATGGCTACACCTTC,CATSRDRVNYGYTF
NA,NA,TRBJ1-2,TRBV4-3,TGCGCCAGCAGCCAATACCCGGGACCGGAGTATGGCTACACCTTC,CASSQYPGPEYGYTF
TRBD1,NA,TRBJ2-2,TRBV9,TGTGCCAGCAGCACCGAGGGGGACAGGGTGACCACCGGGGAGCTGTTTTTT,CASSTEGDRVTTGELFF
NA,NA,TRBJ1-1,TRBV27,TGTGCCAGCAGCCACAGCTGGGGGGGGGCCAACACTGAAGCTTTCTTT,CASSHSWGGANTEAFF
NA,NA,TRBJ2-7,TRBV6-6,TGTGCCAGCAGGGTAACTTCTCTCTACGAGCAGTACTTC,CASRVTSLYEQYF
NA,NA,TRBJ1-6,TRBV7-9,TGTGCCAGCAGCGAGGTGGACGGTAATTCACCCCTCCACTTT,CASSEVDGNSPLHF
NA,NA,TRBJ1-6,TRBV11-2,TGTGCCAGCAGCCCCAGGTCCGCAGAACGGACACCCCTCCACTTT,CASSPRSAERTPLHF
TRBD2,NA,TRBJ2-3,TRBV13,TGTGCCAGCAGCTCCACCGGACTAGCGGGGACACTCACAGATACGCAGTATTTT,CASSSTGLAGTLTDTQYF
TRBD1,NA,TRBJ2-7,TRBV19,TGTGCCAGTAGTTTCTGGGGGACAGAAGGCTACGAGCAGTACTTC,CASSFWGTEGYEQYF
NA,NA,TRBJ1-5,TRBV6-6,TGTGCCAGCATGGAGAGAGGCTTTAGCAATCAGCCCCAGCATTTT,CASMERGFSNQPQHF